This T cell receptor (beta chain) was recovered during a study of cytomegalovirus exposure and HLA in healthy donors. The PCR had 60 Vbeta and 13 Jbeta primers. TCRdb keeps only in-frame clones here, not all; method: immunoSEQ multiplex PCR. The repertoire holds about 160,000 clones, with over 70% as singletons. The CDR3 sequence is 13 residues long. Germline loops: CDR1 LNHDA, CDR2 SQIVND (reference sequence). Between the trimmed V and J ends, which lost 11 bases and 4 bases, there was a span of 17 bases. The V and J genes are TRBV19 and TRBJ1-2; D is perhaps TRBD1 (5 bases). The source is a woman aged 40 to 50 in good health and CMV-seropositive. Material: PBMCs. The DNA for the CDR3 is TGTGCCGTCGCCTTAGACAGTCTCTATGGCTACACCTTC. It translates to CAVALDSLYGYTF.